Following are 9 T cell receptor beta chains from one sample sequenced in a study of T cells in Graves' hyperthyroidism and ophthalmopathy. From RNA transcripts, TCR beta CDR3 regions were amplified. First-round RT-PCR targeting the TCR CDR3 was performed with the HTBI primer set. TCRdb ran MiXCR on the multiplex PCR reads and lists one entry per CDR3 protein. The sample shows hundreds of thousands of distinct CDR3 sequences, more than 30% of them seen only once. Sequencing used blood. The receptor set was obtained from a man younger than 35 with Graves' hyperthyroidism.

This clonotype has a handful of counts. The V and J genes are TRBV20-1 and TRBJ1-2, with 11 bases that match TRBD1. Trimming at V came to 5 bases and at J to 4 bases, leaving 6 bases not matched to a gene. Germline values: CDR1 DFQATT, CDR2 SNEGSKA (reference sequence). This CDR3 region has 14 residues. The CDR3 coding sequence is TGCAGTGCTTATGGACAGGGGGCGGGCTATGGCTACACCTTC. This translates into CSAYGQGAGYGYTF.

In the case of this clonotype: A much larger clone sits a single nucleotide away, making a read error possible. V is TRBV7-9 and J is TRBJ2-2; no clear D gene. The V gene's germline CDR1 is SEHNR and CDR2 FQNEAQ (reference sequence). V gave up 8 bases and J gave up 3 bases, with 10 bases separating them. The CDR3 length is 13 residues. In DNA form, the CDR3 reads TGTGCCAGCCAAATCGCGGACACCGGGGAGCTGTTTTTT. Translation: CASQIADTGELFF. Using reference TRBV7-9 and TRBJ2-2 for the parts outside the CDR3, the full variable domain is DTGVSQNPRHKITKRGQNVTFRCDPISEHNRLYWYRQTLGQGPEFLTYFQNEAQLEKSRLLSDRFSAERPKGSFSTLEIQRTEQGDSAMYLCASQIADTGELFFGEGSRLTVL.

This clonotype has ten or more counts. CDR3 loop: CASTRSGSGANVLTF. CDR3 in DNA: TGTGCCAGCACCCGGTCTGGCTCTGGGGCCAACGTCCTGACTTTC. V is TRBV7-6 and J is TRBJ2-6; D gene unclear. Germline loops: CDR1 SGHVS, CDR2 FNYEAQ. This CDR3 is built from 15 residues. V was cut by 7 bases and J by 0 bases, with 10 bases left in between.

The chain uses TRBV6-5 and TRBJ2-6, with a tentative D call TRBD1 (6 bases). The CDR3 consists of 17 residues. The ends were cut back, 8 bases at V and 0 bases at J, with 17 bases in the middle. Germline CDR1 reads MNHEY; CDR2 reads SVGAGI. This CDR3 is CASGWTATTSGANVLTF. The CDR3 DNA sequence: TGTGCCAGCGGCTGGACAGCGACTACCTCTGGGGCCAACGTCCTGACTTTC.

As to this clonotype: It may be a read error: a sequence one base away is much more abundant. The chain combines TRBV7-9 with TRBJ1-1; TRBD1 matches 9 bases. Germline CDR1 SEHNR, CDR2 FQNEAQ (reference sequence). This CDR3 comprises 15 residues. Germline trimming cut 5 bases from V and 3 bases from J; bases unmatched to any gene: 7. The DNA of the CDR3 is TGTGCCAGCAGCGCCGGACAGGGGACGGACACTGAAGCTTTCTTT. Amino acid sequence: CASSAGQGTDTEAFF.

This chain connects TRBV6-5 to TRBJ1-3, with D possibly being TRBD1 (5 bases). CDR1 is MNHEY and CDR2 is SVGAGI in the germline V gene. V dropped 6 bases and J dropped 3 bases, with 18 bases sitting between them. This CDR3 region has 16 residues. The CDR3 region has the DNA TGTGCCAGCAGGGGGAAAATCGGGACTGTTGGAAACACCATATATTTT. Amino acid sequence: CASRGKIGTVGNTIYF.

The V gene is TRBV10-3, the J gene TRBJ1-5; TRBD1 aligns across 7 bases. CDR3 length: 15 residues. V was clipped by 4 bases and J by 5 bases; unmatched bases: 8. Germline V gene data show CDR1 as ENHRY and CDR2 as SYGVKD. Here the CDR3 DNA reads TGTGCCATCAGTGGAGGGGACAGCAGCTATCAGCCCCAGCATTTT. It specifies CAISGGDSSYQPQHF.

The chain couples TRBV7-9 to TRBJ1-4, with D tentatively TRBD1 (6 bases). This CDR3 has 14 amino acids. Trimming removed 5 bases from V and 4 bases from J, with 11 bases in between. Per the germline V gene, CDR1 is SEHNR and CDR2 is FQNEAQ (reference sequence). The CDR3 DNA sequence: TGTGCCAGCAGCCCCGACAGGATTAATGAAAAACTGTTTTTT. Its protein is CASSPDRINEKLFF.

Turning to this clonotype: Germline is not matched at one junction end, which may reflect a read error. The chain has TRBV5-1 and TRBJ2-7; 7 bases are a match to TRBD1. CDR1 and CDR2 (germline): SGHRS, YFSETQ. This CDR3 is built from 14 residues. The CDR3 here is CASSPGQNYYEQHF. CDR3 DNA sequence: TGCGCCAGCAGCCCGGGACAGAATTACTACGAGCAGCACTTC.